This T cell receptor beta chain came from a study of neurological immune-mediated disorders. There are many counts of this clonotype. Its target is not known. TCRdb re-derived calls from the 5' RACE reads in MiXCR, one entry per CDR3 protein. The data hold fewer than 85,000 distinct CDR3 sequences, with 3.5% to 4.5% observed a single time. The V segment lost 5 bases and the J segment 5 bases; nucleotides outside the gene matches: 9. The CDR3 length is 15 residues. Time point given: longitudinal time-point 3. General study points: Private repertoires in all groups were suggested by the finding that expanded clones across subjects shared no CDR3 amino acid sequences.

This chain connects TRBV12-3 or TRBV12-4 to TRBJ2-7; TRBD1 matches at 10 bases. The receptor was derived from an older woman with multiple sclerosis. Sample: PBMCs. The chain's CDR3 is CASSLGQGNTHEQYF. The DNA of the CDR3 is TGTGCCAGCAGTCTGGGACAGGGGAATACCCACGAGCAGTACTTC.